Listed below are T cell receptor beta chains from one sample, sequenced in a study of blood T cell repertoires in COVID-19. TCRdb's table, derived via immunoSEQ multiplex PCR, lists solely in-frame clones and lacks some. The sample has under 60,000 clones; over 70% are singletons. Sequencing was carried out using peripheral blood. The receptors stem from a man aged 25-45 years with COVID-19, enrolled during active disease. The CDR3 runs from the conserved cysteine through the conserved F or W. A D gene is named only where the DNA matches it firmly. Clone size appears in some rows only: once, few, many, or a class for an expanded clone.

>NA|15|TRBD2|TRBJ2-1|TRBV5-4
TGTGCCAGCAGCTCGAGCGGGATTAAGTACAATGAGCAGTTCTTC
CASSSSGIKYNEQFF
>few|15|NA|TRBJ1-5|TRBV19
TGTGCCAGTAGTCCCACGGGGGATGGCTATCAGCCCCAGCATTTT
CASSPTGDGYQPQHF
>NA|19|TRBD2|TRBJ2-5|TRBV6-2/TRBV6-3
TGTGCCAGCAGTTTCCCAAACCTCCGACTAGCGGGTAAAGAAGAGACCCAGTACTTC
CASSFPNLRLAGKEETQYF
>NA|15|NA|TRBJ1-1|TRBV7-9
TGTGCCAGCAGCTTATTCTCCGGGGGAGATACTGAAGCTTTCTTT
CASSLFSGGDTEAFF
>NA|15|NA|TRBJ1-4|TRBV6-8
TGTGCCAGCAGCCAGAACGGGTCTCCTAATGAAAAACTGTTTTTT
CASSQNGSPNEKLFF
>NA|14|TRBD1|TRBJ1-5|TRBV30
TGTGCCTGGACCGTAAGGGGGCTCAATCAGCCCCAGCATTTT
CAWTVRGLNQPQHF
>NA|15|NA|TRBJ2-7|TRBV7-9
TGTGCCAGCAGCCCCACGGACAGACCACCCTACGAGCAGTACTTC
CASSPTDRPPYEQYF
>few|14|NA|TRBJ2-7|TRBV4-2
TGTGCCAGCAGCCAAACCACGGGGCGGGGCGAGCAGTACTTC
CASSQTTGRGEQYF
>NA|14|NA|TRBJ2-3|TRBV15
TGTGCCACCAGCAGAGGGGAGAGCACAGATACGCAGTATTTT
CATSRGESTDTQYF
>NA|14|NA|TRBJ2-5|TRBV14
TGTGCCAGCAGCCACCGAACGGGTCGGGAGACCCAGTACTTC
CASSHRTGRETQYF
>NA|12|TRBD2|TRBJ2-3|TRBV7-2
TGTGCCAGCGGGAGGGTCACAGATACGCAGTATTTT
CASGRVTDTQYF
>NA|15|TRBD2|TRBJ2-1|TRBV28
TGTGCCAGCAGTTTAGGACTAGCGGACTACAATGAGCAGTTCTTC
CASSLGLADYNEQFF
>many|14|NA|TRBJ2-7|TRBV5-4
TGTGCCAGCAGCTTGGACAGGGCTTCCTACGAGCAGTACTTC
CASSLDRASYEQYF